This TCR beta chain was recorded in a study of CD8+ T cells in alopecia areata. Notes on the study in general: Compared with mice, patients displayed less clear TCR sharing, possibly for HLA-related reasons. More clonal than normal scalp was lesional scalp, particularly alopecia totalis/universalis.

Extracted from the samples, RNA was reverse transcribed into cDNA to serve as the sequencing template. TCRdb keeps only in-frame clones here, not all; method: immunoSEQ multiplex PCR. This table holds 120,000 to 150,000 clones, approximately 60% found once. V lost 4 bases and J 4 bases, leaving 13 bases between the germline ends. This CDR3 has 13 amino acids. CDR1 and CDR2 from the germline V gene are SQVTM and ANQGSEA. On this clone itself: The antigen is not known.

Sample: CD8+ T cells sorted from blood. The J gene is TRBJ1-2, the V gene TRBV29-1; D call uncertain. This TCR derives from a human donor in good health. The CDR3 region is CSVVLGITYGYTF. CDR3 nucleotide sequence: TGCAGCGTTGTCCTGGGTATCACCTATGGCTACACCTTC.